A selection of T cell receptor beta chains follows, all from one sample in a study of cytomegalovirus exposure and HLA in healthy donors. Libraries were prepared by immunoSEQ multiplex PCR; TCRdb keeps only in-frame clonotypes and omits some of them. The table lists about 120,000 clones, around four fifths of them singletons. The sample comprised PBMCs. These receptors were taken from a man between 18 and 35 years old in good health and CMV-seropositive. Both conserved end residues are part of each CDR3. The D gene is left open where the match is weak. A row's size may be missing; if present it is once, few, many or a size class.

TRBJ1-1 | once | . | TRBV5-4 | CASSQQARGFQAFF | TGTGCCAGCAGCCAACAGGCACGGGGGTTCCAAGCTTTCTTT
TRBJ2-2 | . | . | TRBV18 | CASSLKDRNTGELFF | TGTGCCAGCTCACTTAAGGACAGGAACACCGGGGAGCTGTTTTTT
TRBJ2-7 | . | . | TRBV5-1 | CASSSTPYEQYF | TGCGCCAGCAGCTCTACGCCCTACGAGCAGTACTTC
TRBJ1-5 | . | . | TRBV9 | CASSVGLSNQPQHF | TGTGCCAGCAGCGTCGGACTTAGCAATCAGCCCCAGCATTTT
TRBJ2-5 | . | . | TRBV6-5 | CASRPDSQETQYF | TGTGCCAGCAGACCAGACTCTCAAGAGACCCAGTACTTC
TRBJ2-1 | . | TRBD1 | TRBV28 | CASSLRRGQGVIDWAQAYNEQFF | TGTGCCAGCAGTTTACGCCGGGGACAGGGGGTTATCGACTGGGCCCAGGCCTACAATGAGCAGTTCTTC
TRBJ1-6 | many | . | TRBV5-5 | CASSLAGTENSPLHF | TGTGCCAGCAGCTTGGCAGGTACTGAGAATTCACCCCTCCACTTT
TRBJ2-7 | . | . | TRBV19 | CASSPTAFSSYEQYF | TGTGCCAGTAGTCCGACAGCCTTTTCTTCCTACGAGCAGTACTTC
TRBJ1-1 | . | TRBD1 | TRBV28 | CASRKTGGGTEDFF | TGTGCCAGCAGAAAAACAGGGGGAGGCACTGAAGATTTCTTT
TRBJ2-7 | . | . | TRBV14 | CASSQGLYEQYF | TGTGCCAGCAGCCAAGGTCTCTACGAGCAGTACTTC
TRBJ1-2 | . | TRBD1 | TRBV19 | CATSVGTGNNYGYTF | TGTGCCACCTCGGTGGGGACAGGGAACAACTATGGCTACACCTTC
TRBJ1-1 | . | . | TRBV7-3 | CASSPSTGGNTEAFF | TGTGCCAGCAGCCCCTCCACCGGTGGGAACACTGAAGCTTTCTTT
TRBJ2-2 | few | . | TRBV7-2 | CASSLKGDTGELFF | TGTGCCAGCAGCTTAAAAGGGGACACCGGGGAGCTGTTTTTT
TRBJ1-1 | . | TRBD1 | TRBV7-9 | CASSLAGTGWTEAFF | TGTGCCAGCAGCTTGGCCGGGACAGGGTGGACTGAAGCTTTCTTT
TRBJ2-7 | . | TRBD1 | TRBV28 | CASSRPGTGYEQYF | TGTGCCAGCAGCCGTCCCGGGACAGGTTACGAGCAGTACTTC
TRBJ2-5 | . | . | TRBV10-1 | CASSEDRFGGRHF | TGCGCCAGCAGTGAGGACAGATTCGGGGGTAGGCACTTC
TRBJ2-5 | . | TRBD2 | TRBV4-1 | CASSQARTSGDSDRNF | TGCGCCAGCAGCCAAGCCCGGACTAGCGGGGATTCAGATCGGAACTTC
TRBJ1-1 | . | . | TRBV5-1 | CASSFGGTEAFF | TGCGCCAGCAGCTTCGGCGGCACTGAAGCTTTCTTT
TRBJ2-2 | . | . | TRBV7-3 | CASSLSGANTGELFF | TGTGCCAGCAGCTTAAGCGGGGCGAACACCGGGGAGCTGTTTTTT
TRBJ1-2 | . | TRBD1 | TRBV30 | CAWRWTGDYGYTF | TGTGCCTGGAGGTGGACAGGGGACTATGGCTACACCTTC
TRBJ2-7 | . | . | TRBV7-8 | CASSYTDSSYEQYF | TGTGCCAGCAGCTACACGGACAGCTCCTACGAGCAGTACTTC
TRBJ1-5 | . | . | TRBV7-2 | CASSLGLTGGPQHF | TGTGCCAGCAGCTTAGGTCTCACAGGTGGGCCCCAGCATTTT
TRBJ2-1 | . | . | TRBV19 | CASSIFTRADEQFF | TGTGCCAGTAGTATTTTTACCAGGGCCGATGAGCAGTTCTTC
TRBJ2-3 | . | . | TRBV6-4 | CASSAGGEADTQYF | TGTGCCAGCAGTGCGGGCGGGGAGGCAGATACGCAGTATTTT
TRBJ1-2 | . | . | TRBV5-1 | CASSLVTPSYGYTF | TGCGCCAGCAGCTTGGTCACACCCTCTTATGGCTACACCTTC
TRBJ2-5 | few | . | TRBV19 | CASSIMDSKETQYF | TGTGCCAGTAGTATAATGGACAGCAAAGAGACCCAGTACTTC
TRBJ2-1 | . | TRBD1 | TRBV28 | CASSRPRDRDVNEQFF | TGTGCCAGCAGTCGCCCCCGGGACAGGGACGTCAATGAGCAGTTCTTC
TRBJ1-1 | . | . | TRBV15 | CATSRDSMNTEAFF | TGTGCCACCAGCAGGGACAGTATGAACACTGAAGCTTTCTTT
TRBJ2-7 | . | TRBD1 | TRBV5-1 | CASSSTTGVFIYEQYF | TGCGCCAGCAGCTCAACGACAGGGGTCTTTATCTACGAGCAGTACTTC
TRBJ1-3 | . | . | TRBV7-8 | CASSPGGGLNTIYF | TGTGCCAGCAGCCCAGGCGGGGGGTTAAACACCATATATTTT
TRBJ1-2 | once | . | TRBV28 | CASSLEGVGYGYTF | TGTGCCAGCAGTTTAGAGGGGGTAGGGTATGGCTACACCTTC
TRBJ2-7 | . | . | TRBV7-2 | CASSLLSGREQYF | TGTGCCAGCAGCTTACTATCTGGGCGCGAGCAGTACTTC
TRBJ1-2 | . | . | TRBV6-5 | CASNAGNGYYGYTF | TGTGCCAGCAACGCGGGGAACGGCTACTATGGCTACACCTTC
TRBJ1-4 | . | . | TRBV18 | CASSPGGKEIVEKLFF | TGTGCCAGCTCCCCCGGCGGGAAGGAGATTGTTGAAAAACTGTTTTTT
TRBJ1-2 | . | TRBD1 | TRBV7-2 | CASSWTGEDGYTF | TGTGCCAGCAGTTGGACAGGGGAGGATGGCTACACCTTC
TRBJ1-1 | . | . | TRBV19 | CASSMSENTEAFF | TGTGCCAGTAGTATGAGCGAGAACACTGAAGCTTTCTTT
TRBJ1-5 | . | . | TRBV6-1 | CASSDARYSNQPQHF | TGTGCCAGCAGTGATGCGCGTTATAGCAATCAGCCCCAGCATTTT
TRBJ2-7 | . | TRBD2 | TRBV5-8 | CASSLGLAGEGEQYF | TGTGCCAGCAGCTTGGGACTAGCGGGCGAGGGCGAGCAGTACTTC
TRBJ1-1 | . | . | TRBV11-2 | CASSFHQNRGYMNTEAFF | TGTGCCAGCAGCTTCCATCAAAACCGGGGTTACATGAACACTGAAGCTTTCTTT
TRBJ1-2 | once | . | TRBV4-1 | CASSQDGRGLNYGYTF | TGCGCCAGCAGCCAAGACGGCAGGGGCCTTAACTATGGCTACACCTTC
TRBJ2-7 | . | . | TRBV6-1 | CASGGYEQYF | TGTGCCAGCGGCGGCTACGAGCAGTACTTC
TRBJ2-7 | . | TRBD1 | TRBV6-5 | CASRNRGVYEQYF | TGTGCCAGCAGAAACAGGGGGGTCTACGAGCAGTACTTC
TRBJ2-7 | . | TRBD1 | TRBV6-1 | CASSDFRQGTSYEQYF | TGTGCCAGCAGTGATTTCAGACAGGGGACTTCTTACGAGCAGTACTTC
TRBJ1-3 | . | . | TRBV15 | CATSSPSGGNTIYF | TGTGCCACCAGCAGCCCCTCGGGTGGAAACACCATATATTTT
TRBJ2-2 | . | . | TRBV23-1 | CASSDRTVRRELFF | TGCGCCAGCAGCGACCGGACAGTACGAAGGGAGCTGTTTTTT
TRBJ2-7 | few | TRBD1 | TRBV27 | CASSLTGGYEQYF | TGTGCCAGCAGTTTAACAGGGGGCTACGAGCAGTACTTC
TRBJ1-1 | . | . | TRBV9 | CASSSPRGNTEAFF | TGTGCCAGCAGCTCACCCAGGGGAAACACTGAAGCTTTCTTT
TRBJ1-2 | . | . | TRBV6-5 | CASSSRKEGNGYTF | TGTGCCAGCAGTTCCCGTAAGGAGGGGAATGGCTACACCTTC
TRBJ1-2 | . | TRBD1 | TRBV4-1 | CASSQASGQGVGYTF | TGCGCCAGCAGCCAAGCCTCAGGACAGGGGGTTGGCTACACCTTC
TRBJ1-6 | . | . | TRBV6-1 | CASSEQGLHYNSPLHF | TGTGCCAGCAGTGAACAGGGACTCCACTATAATTCACCCCTCCACTTT
TRBJ1-4 | . | TRBD1 | TRBV4-1 | CASSPPRGRWEKLFF | TGTGCCAGCAGCCCCCCCAGGGGGCGATGGGAAAAACTGTTTTTT
TRBJ1-2 | . | . | TRBV30 | CAWSPAGSYGYTF | TGTGCCTGGAGCCCCGCGGGATCCTATGGCTACACCTTC
TRBJ2-7 | few | . | TRBV5-6 | CASSSDIGVYEQYF | TGTGCCAGCAGCTCGGACATTGGAGTTTACGAGCAGTACTTC
TRBJ1-2 | . | . | TRBV5-1 | CASSLVADYGYTF | TGCGCCAGCAGCTTGGTGGCAGATTATGGCTACACCTTC
TRBJ2-3 | . | . | TRBV28 | CASTLLGKSDTQYF | TGTGCCAGCACCCTACTAGGGAAGTCGGATACGCAGTATTTT